This TCR beta chain was observed in a study of CD8 T cells in Susac syndrome (dated by TCRdb to between 2018 and 2021). Background on the whole study: Whether CD8+ T cell activation and differentiation in Susac syndrome was antigen driven was tested using repertoire sequencing. The clonality of the CD8+ T cell repertoire was compared across some eleven healthy donors, roughly 14 Susac syndrome patients and under 19 multiple sclerosis patients. The full study reports these points: The number of individuals in the TCR sequencing and HLA analysis was acknowledged as relatively small.

High-throughput TCR beta sequencing profiled peripheral blood CD8+ and CD4+ T cells from healthy donors, Susac syndrome patients and multiple sclerosis patients. The healthy donors served as controls matched for age and sex. Bulk CD8+ and CD4+ T cells were purified by magnetic negative isolation, while CD8+ TEMRA cells were enriched using FACS. Blood was collected in EDTA tubes and processed within 24 hours, with PBMCs isolated through density gradient centrifugation. PBMCs intended for TCR sequencing were frozen in liquid nitrogen and were later thawed in a 37 degrees C water bath. Purity of sorted or isolated CD4+, CD8+ and CD8+ TEMRA cells was at least 90%. RNA was extracted using the RNeasy kit, and roughly 0.5 to 1 microgram was reverse transcribed with random hexamers. The immunoSEQ multiplex PCR assay, which covers 54 Vbeta and 13 Jbeta segments, was used to amplify TCR beta CDR3 regions. PCR amplification bias was corrected using a synthetic template baseline for primer optimization and computational correction. Regarding the original processing steps: Reads were assigned to V, D and J genes according to IMGT and analyzed in immunoSEQ Analyzer, with only productive sequences retained. Clonality was calculated as one minus the Shannon entropy normalized by log2 of the number of productive unique sequences. For each patient and control, public and private clones were evaluated among the 100 most prevalent clones. Susac-specific clones were defined as absent from healthy and MS cohorts, 800 to 1,200 published viral clones and other ImmuneACCESS disease sequences. TCRdb ran its own pipeline on the public reads, namely fastp trimming at Q25 and MiXCR clone calling, and kept in-frame beta chains. Every distinct CDR3 protein forms one entry, paired with its most common genes and DNA. TCRdb's processing, not the authors' own work, is the source of the V and J calls. For this sample there are about 90,000 distinct CDR3 sequences; 85% to 95% appear just once. Roughly 0.32% of the sample is in the top ten clones.

The germline V gene gives CDR1 as SGHVS and CDR2 as FNYEAQ. V is trimmed back by 5 bases and J by 6 bases, and the junction contains 5 bases that no gene match accounts for. The CDR3, cysteine through phenylalanine, is 14 amino acids long. The read is trimmed to its CDR3 DNA, 42 bases read in frame from base 1. As regards this clonotype: No cognate antigen has been identified for it. Per-base quality was not reported, and no clone a single base away is much larger than it.

This receptor was identified in a human donor in good health. Sequencing input: CD8+ T cells from PBMCs. The sequence is built from TRBV7-6 and TRBJ2-1, and 9 bases in between align with TRBD1. The CDR3 corresponds to CASSQGQGSNEQFF. At the DNA level, the sequence is TGTGCCAGCAGCCAGGGACAGGGTTCCAATGAGCAGTTCTTC.